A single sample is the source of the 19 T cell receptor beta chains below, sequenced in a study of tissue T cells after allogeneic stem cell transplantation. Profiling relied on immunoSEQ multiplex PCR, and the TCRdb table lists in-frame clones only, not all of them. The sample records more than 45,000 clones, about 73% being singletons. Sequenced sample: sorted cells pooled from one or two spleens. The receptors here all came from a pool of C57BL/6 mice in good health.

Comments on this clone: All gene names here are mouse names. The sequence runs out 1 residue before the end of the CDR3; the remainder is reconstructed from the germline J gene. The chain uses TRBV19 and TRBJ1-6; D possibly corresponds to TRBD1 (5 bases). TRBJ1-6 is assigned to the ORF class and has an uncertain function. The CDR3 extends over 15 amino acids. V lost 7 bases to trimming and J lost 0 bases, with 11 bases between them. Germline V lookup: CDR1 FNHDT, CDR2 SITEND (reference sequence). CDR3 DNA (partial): TGTGCCAGCGGGGCAGGGAATTCCTATAATTCGCCCCTCTAC. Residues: CASGAGNSYNSPLY. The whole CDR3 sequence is CASGAGNSYNSPLYF.

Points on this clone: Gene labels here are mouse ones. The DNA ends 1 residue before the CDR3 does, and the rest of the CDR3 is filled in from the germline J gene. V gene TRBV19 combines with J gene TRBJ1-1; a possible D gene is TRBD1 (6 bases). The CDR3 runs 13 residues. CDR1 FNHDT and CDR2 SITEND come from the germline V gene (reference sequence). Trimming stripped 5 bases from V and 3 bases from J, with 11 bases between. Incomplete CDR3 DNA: TGTGCCAGCAGCCTGGGACAACACACAGAAGTCTTC. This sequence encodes CASSLGQHTEVF. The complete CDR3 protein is CASSLGQHTEVFF. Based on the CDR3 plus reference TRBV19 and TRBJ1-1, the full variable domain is GGIITQTPKFLIGQEGQKLTLKCQQNFNHDTMYWYRQDSGKGLRLIYYSITENDLQKGDLSEGYDASREKKSSFSLTVTSAQKNEMAVFLCASSLGQHTEVFFGKGTRLTVV.

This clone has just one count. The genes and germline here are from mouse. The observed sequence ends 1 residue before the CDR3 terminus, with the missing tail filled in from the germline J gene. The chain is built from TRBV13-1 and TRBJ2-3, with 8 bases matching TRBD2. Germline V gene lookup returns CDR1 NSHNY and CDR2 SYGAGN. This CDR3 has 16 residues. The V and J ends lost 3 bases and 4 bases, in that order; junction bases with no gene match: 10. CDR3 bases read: TGTGCCAGCAGTGCCTCGGGGGGGCGAAAGTCAGAAACGCTGTAT. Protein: CASSASGGRKSETLY. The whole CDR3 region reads CASSASGGRKSETLYF.

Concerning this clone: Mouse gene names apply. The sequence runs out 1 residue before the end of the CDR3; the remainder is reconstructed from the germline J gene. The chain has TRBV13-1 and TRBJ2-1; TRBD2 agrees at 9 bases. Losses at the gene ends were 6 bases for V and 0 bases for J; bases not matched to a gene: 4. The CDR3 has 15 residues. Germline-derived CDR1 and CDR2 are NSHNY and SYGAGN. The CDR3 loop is CASTPTGGNYAEQFF. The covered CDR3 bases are TGTGCCAGCACCCCGACTGGGGGTAACTATGCTGAGCAGTTC.

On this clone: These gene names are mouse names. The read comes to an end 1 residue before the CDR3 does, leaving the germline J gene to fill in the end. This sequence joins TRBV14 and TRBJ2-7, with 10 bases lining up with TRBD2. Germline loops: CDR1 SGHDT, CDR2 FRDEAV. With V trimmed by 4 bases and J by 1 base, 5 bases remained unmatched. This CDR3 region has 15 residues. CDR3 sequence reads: CASSRTGGQSYEQYF. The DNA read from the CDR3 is TGTGCCAGCAGTCGGACTGGGGGCCAATCCTATGAACAGTAC.

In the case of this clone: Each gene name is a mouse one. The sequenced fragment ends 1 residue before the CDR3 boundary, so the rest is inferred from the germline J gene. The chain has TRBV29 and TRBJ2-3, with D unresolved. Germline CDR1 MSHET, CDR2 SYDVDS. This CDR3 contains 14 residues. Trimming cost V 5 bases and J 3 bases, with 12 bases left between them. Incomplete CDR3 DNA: TGTGCTAGCAGTCCCCAGGACGGGGCAGAAACGCTGTAT. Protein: CASSPQDGAETLY. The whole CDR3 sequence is CASSPQDGAETLYF.

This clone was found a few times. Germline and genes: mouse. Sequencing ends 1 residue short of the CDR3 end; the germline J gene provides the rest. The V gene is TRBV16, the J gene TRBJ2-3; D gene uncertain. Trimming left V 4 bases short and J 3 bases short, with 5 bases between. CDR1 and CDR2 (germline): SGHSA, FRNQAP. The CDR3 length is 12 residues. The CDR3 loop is CASSWGAETLYF. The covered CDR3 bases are TGTGCAAGCAGCTGGGGAGCAGAAACGCTGTAT.

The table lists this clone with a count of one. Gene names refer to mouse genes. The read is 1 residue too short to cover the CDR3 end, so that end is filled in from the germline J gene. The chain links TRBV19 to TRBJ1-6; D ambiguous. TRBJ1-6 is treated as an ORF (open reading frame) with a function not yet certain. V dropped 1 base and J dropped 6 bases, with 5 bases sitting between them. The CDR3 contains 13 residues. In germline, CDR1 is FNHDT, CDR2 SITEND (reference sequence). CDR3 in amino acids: CASSIWGNSPLYF. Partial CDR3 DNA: TGTGCCAGCAGTATATGGGGTAATTCGCCCCTCTAC.

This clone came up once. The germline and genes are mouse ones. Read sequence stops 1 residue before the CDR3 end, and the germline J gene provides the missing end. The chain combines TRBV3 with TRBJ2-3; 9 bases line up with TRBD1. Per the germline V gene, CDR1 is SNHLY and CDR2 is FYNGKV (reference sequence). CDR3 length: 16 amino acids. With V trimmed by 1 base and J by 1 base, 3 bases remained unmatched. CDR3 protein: CASSLGGQGGAETLYF. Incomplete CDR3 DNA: TGTGCCAGCAGCTTAGGGGGACAGGGAGGTGCAGAAACGCTGTAT.

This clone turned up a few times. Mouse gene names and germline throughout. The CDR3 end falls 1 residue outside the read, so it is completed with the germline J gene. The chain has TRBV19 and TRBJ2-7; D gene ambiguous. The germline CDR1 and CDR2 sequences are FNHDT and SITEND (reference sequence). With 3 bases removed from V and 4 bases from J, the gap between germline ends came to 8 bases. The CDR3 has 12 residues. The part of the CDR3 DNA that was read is TGTGCCAGCAGTACCCCACCTTATGAACAGTAC. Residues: CASSTPPYEQY. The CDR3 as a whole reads CASSTPPYEQYF.

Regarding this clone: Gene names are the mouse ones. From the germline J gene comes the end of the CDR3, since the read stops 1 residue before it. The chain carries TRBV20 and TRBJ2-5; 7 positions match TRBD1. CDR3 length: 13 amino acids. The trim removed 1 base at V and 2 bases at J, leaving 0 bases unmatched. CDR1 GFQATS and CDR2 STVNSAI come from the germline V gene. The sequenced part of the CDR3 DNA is TGTGGTGCTAGGGCAGGGGGCCAAGACACCCAGTAC. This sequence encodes CGARAGGQDTQY. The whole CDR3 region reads CGARAGGQDTQYF.

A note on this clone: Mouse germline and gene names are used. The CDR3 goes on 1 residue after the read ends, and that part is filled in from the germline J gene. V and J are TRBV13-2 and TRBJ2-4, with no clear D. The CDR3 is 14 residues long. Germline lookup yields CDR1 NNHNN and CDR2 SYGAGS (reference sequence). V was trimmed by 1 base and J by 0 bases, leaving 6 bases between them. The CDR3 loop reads CASGDTGSQNTLYF. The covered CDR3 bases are TGTGCCAGCGGTGATACGGGGAGTCAAAACACCTTGTAC.

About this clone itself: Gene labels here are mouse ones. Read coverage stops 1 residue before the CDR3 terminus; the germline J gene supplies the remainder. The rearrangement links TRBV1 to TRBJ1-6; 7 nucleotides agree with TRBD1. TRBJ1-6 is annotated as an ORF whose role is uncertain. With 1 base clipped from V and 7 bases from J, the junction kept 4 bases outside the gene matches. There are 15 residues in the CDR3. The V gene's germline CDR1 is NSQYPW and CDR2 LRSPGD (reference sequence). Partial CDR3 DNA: TGCACCTGCAGTGCAGTCACAGGGGAAAATTCGCCCCTCTAC. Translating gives CTCSAVTGENSPLY. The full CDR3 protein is CTCSAVTGENSPLYF.

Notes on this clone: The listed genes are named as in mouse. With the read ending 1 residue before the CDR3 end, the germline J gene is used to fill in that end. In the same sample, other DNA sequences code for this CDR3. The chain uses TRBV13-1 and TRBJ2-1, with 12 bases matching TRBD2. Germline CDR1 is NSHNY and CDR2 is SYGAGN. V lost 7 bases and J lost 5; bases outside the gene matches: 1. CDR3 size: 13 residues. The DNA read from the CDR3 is TGTGCCAGCCGGGACTGGGGGGATGCTGAGCAGTTC. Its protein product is CASRDWGDAEQF. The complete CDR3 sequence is CASRDWGDAEQFF.

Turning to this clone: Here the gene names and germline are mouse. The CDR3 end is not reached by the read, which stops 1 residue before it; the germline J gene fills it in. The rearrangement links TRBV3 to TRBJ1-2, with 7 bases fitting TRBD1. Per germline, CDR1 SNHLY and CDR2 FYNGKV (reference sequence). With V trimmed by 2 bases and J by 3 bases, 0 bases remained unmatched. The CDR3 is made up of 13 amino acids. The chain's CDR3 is CASSLTGDSDYTF. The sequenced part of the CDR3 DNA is TGTGCCAGCAGCTTAACAGGGGACTCCGACTACACC.

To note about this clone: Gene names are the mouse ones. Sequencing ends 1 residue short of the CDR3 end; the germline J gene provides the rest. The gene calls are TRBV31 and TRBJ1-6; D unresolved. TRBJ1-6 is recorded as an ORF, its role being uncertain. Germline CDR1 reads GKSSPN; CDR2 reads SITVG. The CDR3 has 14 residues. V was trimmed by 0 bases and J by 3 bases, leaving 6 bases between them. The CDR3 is CAWSLKGYNSPLYF. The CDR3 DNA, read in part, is TGTGCCTGGAGTCTAAAGGGCTATAATTCGCCCCTCTAC.

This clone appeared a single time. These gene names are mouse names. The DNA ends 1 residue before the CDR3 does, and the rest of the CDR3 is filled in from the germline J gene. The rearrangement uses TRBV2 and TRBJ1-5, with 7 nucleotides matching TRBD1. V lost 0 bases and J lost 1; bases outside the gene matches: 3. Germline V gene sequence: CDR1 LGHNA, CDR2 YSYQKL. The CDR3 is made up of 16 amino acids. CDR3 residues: CASSQEAGGNNQAPLF. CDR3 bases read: TGTGCCAGCAGCCAAGAGGCAGGGGGGAACAACCAGGCTCCGCTT.

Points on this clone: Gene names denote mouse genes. The CDR3 region is CASSRLVQNTLYF. CDR3 DNA (partial): TGTGCTAGCAGTAGACTGGTTCAAAACACCTTGTAC. The genes are TRBV17 and TRBJ2-4; the D is unclear. The CDR3 end falls 1 residue outside the read, so it is completed with the germline J gene. Trimming removed 2 bases from V and 2 bases from J, with 5 bases in between. Germline values: CDR1 MNHDT, CDR2 YYDKIL. CDR3 length: 13 residues. Filled out from reference TRBV17 and TRBJ2-4, the complete variable domain reads DTTVKQNPRYKLARVGKPVNLICSQTMNHDTMYWYQKKPNQAPKLLLFYYDKILNREADTFEKFQSSRPNNSFCSLYIGSAGLEYSAMYLCASSRLVQNTLYFGAGTRLSVL.

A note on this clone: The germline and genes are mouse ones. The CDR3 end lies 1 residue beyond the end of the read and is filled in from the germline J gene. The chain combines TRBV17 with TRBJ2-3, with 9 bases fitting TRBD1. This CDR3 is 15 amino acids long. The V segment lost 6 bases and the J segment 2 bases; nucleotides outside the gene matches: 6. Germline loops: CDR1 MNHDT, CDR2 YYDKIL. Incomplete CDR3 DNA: TGTGCTAGCAGGACCGGGACAGGGAATGCAGAAACGCTGTAT. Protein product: CASRTGTGNAETLY. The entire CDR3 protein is CASRTGTGNAETLYF.